Listed below are T cell receptor beta chains from one sample, sequenced in a study of blood T cells in healthy people across ages. TCRdb itself ran the 5' RACE reads through MiXCR, one entry per CDR3 protein. The sample lists approximately 810,000 distinct CDR3 sequences; about 28% were seen once. Sequencing was performed on blood. Receptors originate from an elderly woman in good health. Each CDR3 is given with its conserved first and last residue. The D gene is left open where the match is weak. Clone size is stated in some rows and not others, as once, few, many or a class when expanded.

abundance	v_gene	j_gene	d_gene	CDR3aa	CDR3nt
.	TRBV12-3/TRBV12-4	TRBJ2-3	TRBD1	CASTLGTGWSTDAQYF	TGTGCCAGCACCCTCGGGACAGGGTGGAGCACAGATGCGCAGTATTTT
.	TRBV6-5	TRBJ2-3	.	CASSYSGGRGSDTQYF	TGTGCCAGCAGTTACTCCGGGGGCAGGGGATCAGATACGCAGTATTTT
many	TRBV6-5	TRBJ1-1	.	CASRGVTEAFF	TGTGCCAGCAGAGGGGTGACTGAAGCTTTCTTT
many	TRBV20-1	TRBJ2-5	.	CSASLTGAPRETQYF	TGCAGTGCCTCCCTAACGGGGGCCCCCAGAGAGACCCAGTACTTC
many	TRBV5-1	TRBJ2-1	.	CASSLGDSYEQFF	TGCGCCAGCAGCTTGGGAGACAGTTATGAGCAGTTCTTC
.	TRBV4-2	TRBJ2-1	.	CASSQDVLTSPPEQFF	TGTGCCAGCAGCCAAGATGTTTTAACTAGCCCCCCTGAGCAGTTCTTC
.	TRBV2	TRBJ1-1	.	CACSEDMNTEAFF	TGTGCCTGCTCTGAGGACATGAACACTGAAGCTTTCTTT
many	TRBV7-2	TRBJ2-5	TRBD2	CASNSLATSGGGAQYF	TGTGCCAGCAACTCGCTGGCGACTAGCGGGGGGGGGGCCCAGTACTTC
.	TRBV3-1	TRBJ2-2	.	CASSQGLTGELFF	TGTGCCAGCAGCCAAGGACTGACCGGGGAGCTGTTTTTT
many	TRBV12-3/TRBV12-4	TRBJ2-1	.	CASSFSRIYNEQFF	TGTGCCAGCAGTTTCTCGAGGATCTACAATGAGCAGTTCTTC
many	TRBV3-1	TRBJ2-7	TRBD1	CASSQGGQGHEQYF	TGTGCCAGCAGCCAAGGGGGACAGGGTCACGAGCAGTACTTC
many	TRBV20-1	TRBJ2-5	TRBD2	CSVRRGGETQYF	TGCAGTGTTAGACGGGGGGGGGAGACCCAGTACTTC
many	TRBV4-3	TRBJ2-7	.	CASSQEPRSYEQYF	TGCGCCAGCAGCCAGGAACCAAGATCCTACGAGCAGTACTTC
.	TRBV30	TRBJ1-6	.	CAWSHPEVSPLHF	TGTGCCTGGAGCCATCCCGAGGTTTCACCCCTCCACTTT
many	TRBV12-3/TRBV12-4	TRBJ2-1	.	CASSLTNNEQFF	TGTGCCAGCAGTTTAACAAACAATGAGCAGTTCTTC
many	TRBV20-1	TRBJ1-2	.	CSASGGPGGYTF	TGCAGTGCTAGTGGTGGACCAGGAGGCTACACCTTC
many	TRBV6-2/TRBV6-3	TRBJ2-7	.	CASSFWGGDFSYEQYF	TGTGCCAGCAGTTTTTGGGGCGGAGACTTTTCCTACGAGCAGTACTTC
.	TRBV9	TRBJ2-7	.	CASSVGKGAYEQYF	TGTGCCAGCAGCGTAGGGAAGGGGGCCTACGAGCAGTACTTC
.	TRBV24-1	TRBJ1-2	TRBD1	CATSDYRGLCTF	TGTGCCACCAGTGATTACAGGGGGCTCTGCACCTTC
few	TRBV27	TRBJ2-7	TRBD1	CASSSAGQGAKEQYF	TGTGCCAGCAGTTCGGCGGGACAGGGGGCTAAAGAGCAGTACTTC
.	TRBV20-1	TRBJ2-7	TRBD1	CSAQGASYEQYF	TGCAGTGCCCAGGGGGCCTCCTACGAGCAGTACTTC
many	TRBV20-1	TRBJ2-7	TRBD2	CSSRRLAGGLYEQYF	TGCAGTTCCCGACGACTAGCGGGGGGCCTCTACGAGCAGTACTTC